The 11 T cell receptor beta chains presented below share a single source sample, sequenced in a study of shared clonotypes between healthy human individuals. The protocol was immunoSEQ multiplex PCR, while the TCRdb copy is restricted to in-frame clones and leaves out a portion. The sample has 1.4 million to 1.5 million clones; approximately 96% are singletons. The sample was naive CD4+ T cells sorted from blood. The subset was: CD45RA+ positively selected. These receptors all come from a man aged 30-40 years in good health.

The rearrangement links TRBV6-5 to TRBJ2-5; D call uncertain. Germline V CDR1 and CDR2: MNHEY, SVGAGI. This CDR3 spans 12 amino acids. V shed 8 bases and J shed 4 bases, with 11 bases lying between them. The CDR3, as DNA: TGTGCCAGCGGGGATCCTATAGAGACCCAGTACTTC. It codes for CASGDPIETQYF.

J is TRBJ1-3 and V is TRBV2; possible D gene TRBD1, 5 bases. CDR1 and CDR2 from the germline V gene are SNHLY and FYNNEI. CDR3 length: 16 amino acids. Deletions cut 4 bases from V and 3 bases from J, with 16 bases between. The CDR3 nucleotides read TGTGCCAGCAGTGGTGACAGAACTAGAAGTGGAAACACCATATATTTT. This encodes CASSGDRTRSGNTIYF.

As for this clone: This CDR3 is also generated by other DNA sequences in the sample. The CDR3 here is CASSIAGGTEAFF. The CDR3 nucleotides read TGTGCCAGTAGTATCGCAGGGGGCACTGAAGCTTTCTTT. The V and J genes are TRBV19 and TRBJ1-1, with 7 bases lining up with TRBD1. The germline V gene has CDR1 LNHDA and CDR2 SQIVND (reference sequence). This CDR3 is built from 13 residues. V shed 3 bases, J shed 4 bases, and the junction held 2 bases outside the gene matches.

This chain joins TRBV5-6 and TRBJ2-1; D call uncertain. This CDR3 is 13 amino acids long. The germline gives CDR1 SGHDT, CDR2 YYEEEE. V gave up 1 base and J gave up 7 bases, with 9 bases separating them. The CDR3 nucleotides are TGTGCCAGCAGCTTGTATCGGGCAAATGAGCAGTTCTTC. It is translated as CASSLYRANEQFF.

The rearrangement links TRBV29-1 to TRBJ2-4; D ambiguous. The CDR3 runs to 12 residues. The germline V and J ends were trimmed by 7 bases and 0 bases, with 7 bases remaining between them. Germline V gives CDR1 SQVTM, CDR2 ANQGSEA. CDR3 nucleotide sequence: TGCAGCGCTGGGATAGCCAAAAACATTCAGTACTTC. Its translation is CSAGIAKNIQYF. Variable domain in full (rest from reference TRBV29-1 and TRBJ2-4): SAVISQKPSRDICQRGTSLTIQCQVDSQVTMMFWYRQQPGQSLTLIATANQGSEATYESGFVIDKFPISRPNLTFSTLTVSNMSPEDSSIYLCSAGIAKNIQYFGAGTRLSVL.

The table lists this clone with a count of one. As DNA, the CDR3 is TGCGCCAGCAGCGCCTATACAGGGGGCAGGTACGAGCAGTACTTC. This translates into CASSAYTGGRYEQYF. The chain combines TRBV10-1 with TRBJ2-7; the match to TRBD1 covers 9 bases. The CDR3 runs 15 residues. Germline CDR1 is WNHNN and CDR2 is SYGVQD (reference sequence). V trimming: 6 bases; J trimming: 4 bases; junction bases outside the gene matches: 10.

The CDR3 here is CSAGRSNQPQHF. CDR3 bases: TGCAGCGCCGGCCGGAGCAATCAGCCCCAGCATTTT. The gene calls are TRBV29-1 and TRBJ1-5; D remains unclear. Deletions cut 7 bases from V and 1 base from J, with 8 bases between. Germline assignment: CDR1 SQVTM and CDR2 ANQGSEA. There are 12 residues in the CDR3.

The chain recombines TRBV28 with TRBJ1-1; D is perhaps TRBD1 (5 bases). Germline CDR1 is MDHEN and CDR2 is SYDVKM. Trimming pared 6 bases from V and 5 bases from J, leaving 16 bases between. The CDR3 sequence is 14 residues long. The CDR3 nucleotides are TGTGCCAGCAGATTAGGGGAACTTGGGACTGAAGCTTTCTTT. Its translation: CASRLGELGTEAFF. The variable domain in full, completed from reference TRBV28 and TRBJ1-1, reads DVKVTQSSRYLVKRTGEKVFLECVQDMDHENMFWYRQDPGLGLRLIYFSYDVKMKEKGDIPEGYSVSREKKERFSLILESASTNQTSMYLCASRLGELGTEAFFGQGTRLTVV.

This rearrangement joins TRBV14 to TRBJ1-4; D is unresolved. Germline V gives CDR1 SGHDN, CDR2 FVKESK. V gave up 2 bases and J gave up 8 bases, with 6 bases separating them. The CDR3 runs to 12 residues. DNA of the CDR3: TGTGCCAGCAGCCAATTCCGAGAAAAACTGTTTTTT. Protein product: CASSQFREKLFF. Together with reference TRBV14 and TRBJ1-4, the CDR3 gives the full variable domain: EAGVTQFPSHSVIEKGQTVTLRCDPISGHDNLYWYRRVMGKEIKFLLHFVKESKQDESGMPNNRFLAERTGGTYSTLKVQPAELEDSGVYFCASSQFREKLFFGSGTQLSVL.

A word on this clone: Other nucleotide sequences in the sample specify the same CDR3. This chain connects TRBV30 to TRBJ1-2; D not resolved. CDR1 and CDR2 from the germline V gene are GTSNPN and SVGIG (reference sequence). CDR3 length equals 11 residues. V was clipped by 0 bases and J by 8 bases, with 7 bases between them. The CDR3, as DNA: TGTGCCTGGAGTGTACAAGGCGGCTACACCTTC. Its protein is CAWSVQGGYTF.

V usage is TRBV29-1 and J usage is TRBJ2-7, with 10 bases lining up with TRBD2. CDR1 and CDR2 from the germline V gene are SQVTM and ANQGSEA. The CDR3 has 13 amino acids. The trim removed 7 bases at V and 2 bases at J, leaving 5 bases unmatched. The CDR3 DNA reads as TGCAGCGCCTCTAGCGGGAGTCCCTACGAGCAGTACTTC. As protein: CSASSGSPYEQYF.